A single sample gave rise to the 8 T cell receptor beta chains below, sequenced in a study of tumor-infiltrating lymphocytes in oesophageal squamous cell carcinoma. TCRdb re-derived calls from the PCR reads in MiXCR, one entry per CDR3 protein. The data show about 18,000 distinct CDR3 sequences, around two fifths seen once. Specimen: normal esophageal tissue next to the tumor. Receptors originate from a female donor with esophageal squamous cell carcinoma.

This clonotype was detected only a few times. The gene calls are TRBV20-1 and TRBJ2-3; the D call may be TRBD1 or TRBD2 (5 bases each). V lost 6 bases and J 2 bases, leaving 12 bases between the germline ends. Germline loops: CDR1 DFQATT, CDR2 SNEGSKA (reference sequence). The CDR3 extends over 13 amino acids. The CDR3, as DNA: TGCAGTGCCCCGGGACCAGACACAGATACGCAGTATTTT. Translated, it gives CSAPGPDTDTQYF.

The J gene is TRBJ2-2, the V gene TRBV7-3; 14 bases are shared with TRBD2. This CDR3 is 19 amino acids long. V lost 5 bases, J lost 2 bases, and 10 bases stayed unmatched. The germline V gene encodes CDR1 SGHTA and CDR2 FQGTGA. The CDR3 reads CASSAGLAGDIPNTGELFF. The CDR3 nucleotides read TGTGCCAGCAGCGCGGGACTAGCGGGGGATATTCCTAACACCGGGGAGCTGTTTTTT.

This clonotype was observed at least ten times. The chain joins TRBV7-2 to TRBJ1-1; D perhaps matches TRBD1 (6 bases). The CDR3 runs 16 residues. CDR1 is SGHTA, CDR2 FQGNSA, per germline. V lost 3 bases, J lost 1 base, and 15 bases lay in between. The chain's CDR3 is CASSLRIQGTNTEAFF. The CDR3, as DNA: TGTGCCAGCAGCTTGCGAATCCAGGGGACGAACACTGAAGCTTTCTTT.

This clonotype has only one observation. The chain employs TRBV7-3 and TRBJ2-5, with TRBD2 as a possible D gene (6 bases). V dropped 5 bases and J dropped 2 bases, with 9 bases sitting between them. CDR3 length equals 13 residues. CDR1 is SGHTA, CDR2 FQGTGA, per germline. CDR3 nucleotides: TGTGCCAGCAGCGTGAGCGGGCAAGAGACCCAGTACTTC. It encodes CASSVSGQETQYF.

V gene TRBV12-3 or TRBV12-4 combines with J gene TRBJ2-7, with TRBD1 matching over 11 bases. The J call may be wrong; the DNA end is better matched by TRBJ2-1. The CDR3 contains 16 residues. The CDR3 nucleotides read TGTGCCAGCAGTCCTGGCGGGACAGGGGGATACAATGAGCAGTTCTTC. Its protein is CASSPGGTGGYNEQFF.

The chain employs TRBV7-2 and TRBJ2-4; 12 nucleotides match TRBD2. Germline trimming cut 0 bases from V and 13 bases from J; bases unmatched to any gene: 19. The CDR3 is 19 amino acids. The germline CDR1 and CDR2 sequences are SGHTA and FQGNSA. In nucleotides, the CDR3 is TGTGCCAGCAGCTTAGCCGTACTAGCGGGAGGTGACGCCTACAATGAGCAGTACTTC. As protein: CASSLAVLAGGDAYNEQYF.

V usage is TRBV12-3 or TRBV12-4 and J usage is TRBJ1-2; no firm D call. The ends were cut back, 3 bases at V and 8 bases at J, with 22 bases in the middle. CDR3 length: 16 amino acids. CDR3 in amino acids: CASSFTVGDPGGGYTF. The CDR3 DNA is TGTGCCAGCAGTTTTACCGTAGGAGATCCGGGTGGCGGCTACACCTTC.

Ten or more counts support this clonotype. The chain uses TRBV6-4 and TRBJ2-1; 10 nucleotides agree with TRBD2. Germline V gives CDR1 MRHNA, CDR2 SNTAGT. The CDR3 is 15 amino acids. V trimming: 2 bases; J trimming: 5 bases; junction bases outside the gene matches: 3. This chain's CDR3 is CASSDQRGGNNEQFF. The CDR3 DNA reads TGTGCCAGCAGTGACCAGCGGGGGGGCAACAATGAGCAGTTCTTC.